Following are 29 T cell receptor beta chains from one sample sequenced in a study of T cell repertoires in cytomegalovirus infection. TCRdb used MiXCR to reprocess the reads, holding one entry per CDR3 protein. The data hold roughly 500,000 distinct CDR3 sequences, with approximately 10% observed a single time. Sequenced: PBMCs. These receptors all stem from a human donor in good health (CMV status not recorded). Some clones in this sample may be carry-over from other donors' samples.

There are a few counts of this clonotype. The V call is TRBV7-9, the J call TRBJ1-2; 7 bases are shared with TRBD1. Germline CDR1 SEHNR, CDR2 FQNEAQ (reference sequence). CDR3 size: 15 residues. Trimming cost V 5 bases and J 4 bases; bases outside gene matches: 10. The CDR3 nucleotides read TGTGCCAGCAGCCCTTCGTCAGGGGGGAGCTATGGCTACACCTTC. Translated, it gives CASSPSSGGSYGYTF.

This clonotype has ten or more counts. J is TRBJ2-3 and V is TRBV12-3 or TRBV12-4, with 7 bases lining up with TRBD2. The CDR3 totals 14 residues. The ends lost 3 bases at V and 6 bases at J; junction bases unmatched: 6. The CDR3 sequence: CASSLGREYDTQYF. The CDR3, as DNA: TGTGCCAGCAGTTTGGGGCGGGAGTATGATACGCAGTATTTT.

The chain is built from TRBV20-1 and TRBJ2-1; 10 bases line up with TRBD2. Germline loops: CDR1 DFQATT, CDR2 SNEGSKA (reference sequence). V trimming: 0 bases; J trimming: 6 bases; junction bases outside the gene matches: 5. This CDR3 region has 15 residues. The CDR3 DNA reads as TGCAGTGCTAGAGATGCAGCGGGAGGGGGCAATGAGCAGTTCTTC. Protein product: CSARDAAGGGNEQFF.

The chain employs TRBV5-5 and TRBJ1-1, with unresolved D. Trimming cost V 5 bases and J 3 bases, with 14 bases left between them. CDR1 and CDR2 (germline): SGHKS, YYEKEE (reference sequence). The CDR3 contains 14 residues. CDR3 sequence reads: CASRGEWEDTEAFF. In DNA, the CDR3 is TGTGCCAGCAGAGGCGAATGGGAGGACACTGAAGCTTTCTTT.

V gene TRBV2 combines with J gene TRBJ2-7; the match to TRBD1 covers 8 bases. This CDR3 contains 15 residues. CDR1 is SNHLY and CDR2 is FYNNEI in the germline V gene. The trim removed 4 bases at V and 6 bases at J, leaving 11 bases unmatched. CDR3 sequence reads: CASSGQGARLSEQYF. Written as DNA, the CDR3 is TGTGCCAGCAGTGGGCAGGGGGCAAGATTGAGCGAGCAGTACTTC.

This clonotype was counted only a few times. The chain recombines TRBV7-9 with TRBJ2-2; D perhaps matches TRBD2 (5 bases). The CDR3 is 14 residues long. The ends were cut back, 1 base at V and 7 bases at J, with 10 bases in the middle. Germline values: CDR1 SEHNR, CDR2 FQNEAQ (reference sequence). The DNA for the CDR3 is TGTGCCAGCAGCTTAGTTCGAGGGAGCGGGGAGCTGTTTTTT. Translation: CASSLVRGSGELFF. Supplemented by reference TRBV7-9 and TRBJ2-2, the full variable domain reads DTGVSQNPRHKITKRGQNVTFRCDPISEHNRLYWYRQTLGQGPEFLTYFQNEAQLEKSRLLSDRFSAERPKGSFSTLEIQRTEQGDSAMYLCASSLVRGSGELFFGEGSRLTVL.

Points on this clonotype: This clone may be a read error of a much larger clone one base away. The rearrangement uses TRBV4-2 and TRBJ1-6, with 7 positions matching TRBD1. CDR1 and CDR2 (germline): LGHNA, YNFKEQ. The CDR3 has 16 amino acids. Losses at the gene ends were 4 bases for V and 9 bases for J; bases not matched to a gene: 12. As DNA, the CDR3 is TGTGCCAGCAGCCGAGATAGTGGGACAGTGGGTTCACCCCTCCACTTT. The encoded protein is CASSRDSGTVGSPLHF.

This clonotype was counted at least ten times. This chain joins TRBV5-8 and TRBJ2-6, with TRBD1 identical over 8 bases. V dropped 7 bases and J dropped 2; count of bases not matched to a gene: 8. The CDR3 has 16 residues. Germline CDR1 and CDR2: SGHTS and YDEGEE. The CDR3, as DNA: TGTGCCAGCGGACCGAGACAGGGGACTGGGGCCAACGTCCTGACTTTC. Encoded protein: CASGPRQGTGANVLTF. Using reference TRBV5-8 and TRBJ2-6 for the parts outside the CDR3, the full variable domain is EAGVTQSPTHLIKTRGQQATLRCSPISGHTSVYWYQQALGLGLQFLLWYDEGEERNRGNFPPRFSGRQFPNYSSELNVNALELEDSALYLCASGPRQGTGANVLTFGAGSRLTVL.

This clonotype was seen a handful of times. The CDR3 DNA reads TGTGCCAGCAGCTTGGAGCAGAATAGCAATCAGCCCCAGCATTTT. Translation gives CASSLEQNSNQPQHF. The rearrangement uses TRBV5-5 and TRBJ1-5; no definite D call. Germline V gene data show CDR1 as SGHKS and CDR2 as YYEKEE (reference sequence). V was cut by 0 bases and J by 0 bases, with 7 bases left in between. This CDR3 is built from 15 residues.

The V gene is TRBV29-1, the J gene TRBJ2-5; 9 positions agree with TRBD1. The germline gives CDR1 SQVTM, CDR2 ANQGSEA. V lost 5 bases, J lost 5 bases, and 6 bases stayed unmatched. This CDR3 has 13 amino acids. The CDR3 coding sequence is TGCAGCGTTTCCACAGGGGGCGACGAGACCCAGTACTTC. Protein sequence: CSVSTGGDETQYF.

The chain is built from TRBV28 and TRBJ2-5; 9 bases match TRBD1. The CDR3 is 14 amino acids. Germline V lookup: CDR1 MDHEN, CDR2 SYDVKM. Trimming took 6 bases from V and 4 from J; bases not matched to a gene: 6. The CDR3 loop reads CASRGTGLGETQYF. In nucleotides, the CDR3 is TGTGCCAGCAGGGGGACAGGGTTAGGAGAGACCCAGTACTTC.

Remarks on this clonotype: Being one base from a much bigger clone, this may be a read error. V gene TRBV6-2 or TRBV6-3 combines with J gene TRBJ1-2; D remains unclear. The CDR3 loop spans 13 amino acids. Germline CDR1 is MNHEY and CDR2 is SVGEGT. V shed 6 bases and J shed 4 bases, with 12 bases lying between them. CDR3: CASSTGSGYGYTF. The CDR3 nucleotides are TGTGCCAGCAGCACCGGGTCAGGCTATGGCTACACCTTC.

This clonotype was observed a handful of times. The chain carries TRBV27 and TRBJ2-7, with D possibly being TRBD1 (6 bases). The germline V and J ends were trimmed by 5 bases and 3 bases, with 14 bases remaining between them. The CDR3 extends over 14 amino acids. Per germline, CDR1 MNHEY and CDR2 SMNVEV (reference sequence). The CDR3 loop reads CASSQATGYYEQYF. CDR3 nucleotides: TGTGCCAGCAGTCAAGCCACAGGGTACTACGAGCAGTACTTC.

This clonotype was counted a few times. The chain carries TRBV28 and TRBJ2-2; D is unresolved. The CDR3 has 13 amino acids. Trimming shortened V by 3 bases and J by 2 bases, and 4 bases separated the two germline ends. In germline, CDR1 is MDHEN, CDR2 SYDVKM. CDR3 nucleotides: TGTGCCAGCAGTTTCATCAACACCGGGGAGCTGTTTTTT. Its protein is CASSFINTGELFF.

The table lists this clonotype with a few counts. V usage is TRBV20-1 and J usage is TRBJ2-7; TRBD1 aligns across 9 bases. The CDR3 covers 13 residues. Trimming cost V 5 bases and J 1 base; bases outside gene matches: 3. Germline V lookup: CDR1 DFQATT, CDR2 SNEGSKA (reference sequence). CDR3 sequence reads: CSAGDRASYEQYF. The CDR3 DNA reads as TGCAGTGCTGGGGACAGGGCTTCCTACGAGCAGTACTTC.

The J gene is TRBJ1-1, the V gene TRBV20-1; 10 nucleotides line up with TRBD1. This CDR3 is built from 15 residues. The trim removed 0 bases at V and 5 bases at J, leaving 6 bases unmatched. Germline values: CDR1 DFQATT, CDR2 SNEGSKA (reference sequence). The CDR3 here is CSARDHRTGGTEAFF. CDR3 sequence (DNA): TGCAGTGCTAGAGATCATCGGACAGGGGGAACTGAAGCTTTCTTT.

This rearrangement joins TRBV11-2 to TRBJ1-6, with D possibly being TRBD1 (5 bases). The V gene lost 1 base and the J gene lost 6 bases, with 7 bases spanning the gap. The CDR3 sequence is 14 residues long. The germline V gene encodes CDR1 SGHAT and CDR2 FQNNGV. CDR3 protein: CASSLGDSNSPLHF. The CDR3 DNA follows: TGTGCCAGCAGCTTAGGAGACAGTAATTCACCCCTCCACTTT.

At least ten counts were recorded for this clonotype. V is TRBV28 and J is TRBJ2-7; no reliable D call. The V end lost 6 bases, the J end lost 1 base, and 10 bases lay between the germline ends. CDR1 and CDR2 from the germline V gene are MDHEN and SYDVKM. There are 13 residues in the CDR3. DNA for the CDR3: TGTGCCAGCAGCCTGACGGCGTCCTACGAGCAGTACTTC. Residues: CASSLTASYEQYF.

This clonotype occurred many times. This chain uses TRBV6-1 with TRBJ1-3; D is undetermined. The CDR3 is 13 amino acids. The germline V gene encodes CDR1 MNHNS and CDR2 SASEGT. V was clipped by 6 bases and J by 2 bases, with 8 bases between them. The CDR3 region is CASSFDTGNTIYF. CDR3 DNA sequence: TGTGCCAGCAGCTTTGACACTGGAAACACCATATATTTT.

This clonotype was observed at least ten times. The chain combines TRBV20-1 with TRBJ1-5; no clear D. The germline gives CDR1 DFQATT, CDR2 SNEGSKA (reference sequence). Between the trimmed V and J ends, which lost 0 bases and 4 bases, there was a span of 10 bases. CDR3 length: 14 residues. In nucleotides, the CDR3 is TGCAGTGCTAGAGATCCCGAGAGTAATCAGCCCCAGCATTTT. The encoded protein is CSARDPESNQPQHF.

This clonotype was detected many times. CDR3 region: CASSTEHYEQYF. DNA of the CDR3: TGTGCCAGCTCAACCGAACACTACGAGCAGTACTTC. This chain links TRBV18 with TRBJ2-7; D unclear. There are 12 residues in the CDR3. V was cut by 5 bases and J by 3 bases, with 8 bases left in between. Germline CDR1 reads KGHSH; CDR2 reads LQKENI.

This clonotype was seen a few times. V is TRBV30 and J is TRBJ2-5, with D perhaps matching TRBD1 (6 bases). The V and J ends lost 4 bases and 7 bases respectively, with 16 bases between them. Germline-derived CDR1 and CDR2 are GTSNPN and SVGIG (reference sequence). The CDR3 extends over 13 amino acids. The CDR3 DNA sequence: TGTGCCTGGAAGGGAACAGGGTACGGGACCCAGTACTTC. It is translated as CAWKGTGYGTQYF.

This clonotype was counted at least ten times. The CDR3 reads CASSEIWDTGELFF. CDR3 nucleotide sequence: TGTGCCAGCAGTGAAATTTGGGACACCGGGGAGCTGTTTTTT. The V and J genes are TRBV6-1 and TRBJ2-2, with no clear D. The CDR3 totals 14 residues. V lost 2 bases, J lost 3 bases, and 7 bases lay in between. Per the germline V gene, CDR1 is MNHNS and CDR2 is SASEGT.

In its sample, this clonotype was seen many times. The V call is TRBV7-9, the J call TRBJ1-1, with a weak D call TRBD1 (5 bases). V was cut by 7 bases and J by 4 bases, with 10 bases left in between. Germline CDR1 reads SEHNR; CDR2 reads FQNEAQ (reference sequence). The CDR3 runs to 12 residues. The CDR3: CASILGGTEAFF. The CDR3 nucleotides read TGTGCCAGCATCCTTGGGGGCACTGAAGCTTTCTTT.

The table lists this clonotype with many counts. The rearrangement links TRBV7-9 to TRBJ2-5; perhaps TRBD2 as D (5 bases). CDR1 SEHNR and CDR2 FQNEAQ come from the germline V gene (reference sequence). The CDR3 loop spans 14 amino acids. Trimming removed 5 bases at V and 5 bases at J, with 15 bases between. CDR3 DNA sequence: TGTGCCAGCAGCCGGGATTTCATCGGGGAGACCCAGTACTTC. Translating it yields CASSRDFIGETQYF.

This chain uses TRBV7-9 with TRBJ2-1, with 11 bases matching TRBD1. The CDR3 has 23 amino acids. V lost 6 bases and J lost 5; bases outside the gene matches: 30. Germline V gene lookup returns CDR1 SEHNR and CDR2 FQNEAQ (reference sequence). The chain's CDR3 is CASRPPFTWTGGSREIGDNEQFF. Here the CDR3 DNA reads TGTGCCAGCAGGCCCCCTTTCACCTGGACAGGGGGCAGCAGGGAAATCGGAGACAATGAGCAGTTCTTC.

In this sample, this clonotype turned up many times. The chain employs TRBV29-1 and TRBJ2-1, with 11 bases that match TRBD2. Germline V gene sequence: CDR1 SQVTM, CDR2 ANQGSEA. J lost 4 bases, V lost 7 bases, and 6 bases had no gene match. The CDR3 runs 14 residues. The CDR3 DNA reads TGCAGCGCTACCGGGACTAGCGGATACAATGAGCAGTTCTTC. This encodes CSATGTSGYNEQFF.

This clonotype was counted at least ten times. The V and J genes are TRBV6-1 and TRBJ2-7; D might be TRBD2 (6 bases). CDR1 is MNHNS and CDR2 is SASEGT in the germline V gene. V shed 5 bases and J shed 4 bases, with 12 bases lying between them. The CDR3 runs to 13 residues. CDR3 in amino acids: CASSWEVGYEQYF. The CDR3 DNA sequence: TGTGCCAGCAGTTGGGAGGTTGGGTACGAGCAGTACTTC.

This clonotype came up many times. In DNA form, the CDR3 reads TGCAGTGCTAGATCCACAGGGACCGGGGAGGGCACTGAAGCTTTCTTT. Encoded protein: CSARSTGTGEGTEAFF. V and J are TRBV20-1 and TRBJ1-1; perhaps TRBD1 as D (6 bases). There are 16 residues in the CDR3. Germline values: CDR1 DFQATT, CDR2 SNEGSKA (reference sequence). The V end lost 2 bases, the J end lost 4 bases, and 20 bases lay between the germline ends.